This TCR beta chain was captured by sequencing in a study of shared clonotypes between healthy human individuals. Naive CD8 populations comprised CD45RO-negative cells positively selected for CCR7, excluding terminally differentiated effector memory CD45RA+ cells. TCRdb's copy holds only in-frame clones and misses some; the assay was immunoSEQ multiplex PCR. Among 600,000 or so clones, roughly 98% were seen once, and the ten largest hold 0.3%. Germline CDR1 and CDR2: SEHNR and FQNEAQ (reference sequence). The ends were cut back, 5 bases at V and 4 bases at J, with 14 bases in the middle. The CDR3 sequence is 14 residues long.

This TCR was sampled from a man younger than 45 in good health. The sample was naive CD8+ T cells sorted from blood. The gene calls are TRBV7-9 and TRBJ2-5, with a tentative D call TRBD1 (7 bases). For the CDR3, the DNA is TGTGCCAGCAGCCACCAGGGGGGCGGAGAGACCCAGTACTTC. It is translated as CASSHQGGGETQYF. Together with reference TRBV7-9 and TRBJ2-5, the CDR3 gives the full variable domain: DTGVSQNPRHKITKRGQNVTFRCDPISEHNRLYWYRQTLGQGPEFLTYFQNEAQLEKSRLLSDRFSAERPKGSFSTLEIQRTEQGDSAMYLCASSHQGGGETQYFGPGTRLLVL.